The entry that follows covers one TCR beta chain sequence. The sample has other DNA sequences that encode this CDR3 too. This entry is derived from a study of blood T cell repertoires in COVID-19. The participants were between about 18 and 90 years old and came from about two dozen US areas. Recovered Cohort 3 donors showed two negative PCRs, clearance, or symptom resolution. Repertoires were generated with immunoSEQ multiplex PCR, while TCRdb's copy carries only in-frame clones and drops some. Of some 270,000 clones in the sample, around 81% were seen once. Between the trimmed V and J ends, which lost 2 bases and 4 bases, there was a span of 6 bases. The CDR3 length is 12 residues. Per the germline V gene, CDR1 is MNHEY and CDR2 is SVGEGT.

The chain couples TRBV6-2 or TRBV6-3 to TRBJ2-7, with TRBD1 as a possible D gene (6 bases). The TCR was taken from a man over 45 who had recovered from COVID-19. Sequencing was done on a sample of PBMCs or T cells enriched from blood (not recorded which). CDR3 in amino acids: CASSYTGYEQYF. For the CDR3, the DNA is TGTGCCAGCAGTTACACAGGGTACGAGCAGTACTTC.